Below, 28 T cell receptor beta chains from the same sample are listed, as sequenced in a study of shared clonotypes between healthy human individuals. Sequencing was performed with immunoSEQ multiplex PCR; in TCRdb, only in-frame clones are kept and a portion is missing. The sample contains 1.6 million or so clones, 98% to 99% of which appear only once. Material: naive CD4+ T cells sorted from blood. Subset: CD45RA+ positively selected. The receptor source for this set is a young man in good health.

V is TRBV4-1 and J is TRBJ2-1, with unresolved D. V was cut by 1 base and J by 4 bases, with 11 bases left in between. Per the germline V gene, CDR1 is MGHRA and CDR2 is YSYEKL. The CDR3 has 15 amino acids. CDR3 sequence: CASSQAETIYNEQFF. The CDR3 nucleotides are TGCGCCAGCAGCCAAGCGGAGACAATTTACAATGAGCAGTTCTTC.

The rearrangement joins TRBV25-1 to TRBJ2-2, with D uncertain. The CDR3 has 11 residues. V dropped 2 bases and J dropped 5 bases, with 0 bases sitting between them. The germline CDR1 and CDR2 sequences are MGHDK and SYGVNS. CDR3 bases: TGTGCCAGCAGTGAAACCGGGGAGCTGTTTTTT. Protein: CASSETGELFF.

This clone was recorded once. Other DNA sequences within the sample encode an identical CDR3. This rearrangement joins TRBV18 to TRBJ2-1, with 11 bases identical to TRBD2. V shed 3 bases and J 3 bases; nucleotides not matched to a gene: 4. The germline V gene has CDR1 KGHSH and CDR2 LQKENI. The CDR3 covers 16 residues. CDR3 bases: TGTGCCAGCTCACCTTTGGGACTAGCGGTCTACAATGAGCAGTTCTTC. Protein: CASSPLGLAVYNEQFF.

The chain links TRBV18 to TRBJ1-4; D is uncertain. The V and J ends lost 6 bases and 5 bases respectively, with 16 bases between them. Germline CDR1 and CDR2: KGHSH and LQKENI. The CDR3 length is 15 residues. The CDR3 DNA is TGTGCCAGCTCCCTCCTCAGACGGGAGAATGAAAAACTGTTTTTT. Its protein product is CASSLLRRENEKLFF.

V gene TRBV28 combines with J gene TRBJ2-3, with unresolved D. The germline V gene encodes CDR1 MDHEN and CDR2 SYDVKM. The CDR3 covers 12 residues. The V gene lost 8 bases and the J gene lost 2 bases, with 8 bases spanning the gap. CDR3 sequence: CASGKDTDTQYF. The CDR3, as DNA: TGTGCCAGCGGAAAAGACACAGATACGCAGTATTTT.

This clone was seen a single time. CDR3 in DNA: TGCGCCAGCAGCTATGATAATAACTATGGCTACACCTTC. It encodes CASSYDNNYGYTF. The chain uses TRBV5-1 and TRBJ1-2; D unresolved. The germline V and J ends were trimmed by 3 bases and 1 base, with 7 bases remaining between them. The CDR3 has 13 residues. Germline CDR1 SGHRS, CDR2 YFSETQ.

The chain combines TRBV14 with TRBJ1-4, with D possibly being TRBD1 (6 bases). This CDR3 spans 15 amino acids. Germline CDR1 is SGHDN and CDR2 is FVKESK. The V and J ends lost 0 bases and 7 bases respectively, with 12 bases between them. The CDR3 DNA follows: TGTGCCAGCAGCCAAGATGGGGGACATCCTGAAAAACTGTTTTTT. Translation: CASSQDGGHPEKLFF.

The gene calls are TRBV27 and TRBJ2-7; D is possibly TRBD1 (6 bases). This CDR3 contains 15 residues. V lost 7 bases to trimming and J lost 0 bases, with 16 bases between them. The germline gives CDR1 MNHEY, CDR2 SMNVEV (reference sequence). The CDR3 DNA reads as TGTGCCAGCAAACGGAGAGGGGGATTCTCCTACGAGCAGTACTTC. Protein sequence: CASKRRGGFSYEQYF.

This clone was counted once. CDR3 protein: CASSPPSGSYCTTDYEQYF. The DNA for the CDR3 is TGTGCCAGCAGCCCCCCCAGCGGGAGTTACTGTACGACCGATTACGAGCAGTACTTC. The V gene is TRBV6-7, the J gene TRBJ2-7, with 8 bases matching TRBD2. TRBV6-7 falls under the ORF class, with uncertain function. V lost 6 bases, J lost 4 bases, and 23 bases stayed unmatched. This CDR3 has 19 residues.

The CDR3 spells CASSARRGLTDTQYF. As DNA, the CDR3 is TGTGCCAGCAGCGCCAGGAGAGGGCTCACAGATACGCAGTATTTT. The rearrangement links TRBV9 to TRBJ2-3, with TRBD2 as a possible D gene (5 bases). This CDR3 spans 15 amino acids. Trimming left V 3 bases short and J 2 bases short, with 13 bases between. Germline V gene sequence: CDR1 SGDLS, CDR2 YYNGEE.

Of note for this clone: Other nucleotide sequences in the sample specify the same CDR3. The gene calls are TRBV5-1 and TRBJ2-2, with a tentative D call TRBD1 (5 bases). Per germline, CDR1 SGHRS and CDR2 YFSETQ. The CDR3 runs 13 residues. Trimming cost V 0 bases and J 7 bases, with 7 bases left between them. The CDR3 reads CASSLGQGGELFF. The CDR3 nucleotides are TGCGCCAGCAGCTTGGGGCAGGGCGGGGAGCTGTTTTTT.

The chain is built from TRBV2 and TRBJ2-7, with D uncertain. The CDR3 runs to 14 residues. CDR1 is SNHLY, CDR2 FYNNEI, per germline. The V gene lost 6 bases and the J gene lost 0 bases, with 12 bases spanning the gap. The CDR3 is CASRPTEYSYEQYF. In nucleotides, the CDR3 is TGTGCCAGCAGGCCGACCGAATACTCCTACGAGCAGTACTTC.

The CDR3 DNA is TGTGCCATCAGTCTCAACAATGAGCAGTTCTTC. It is translated as CAISLNNEQFF. The J gene is TRBJ2-1, the V gene TRBV10-3; D not resolved. Per the germline V gene, CDR1 is ENHRY and CDR2 is SYGVKD. This CDR3 region has 11 residues. V lost 5 bases to trimming and J lost 5 bases, with 4 bases between them.

The CDR3 nucleotides read TGTGCCAGCAGCTTAAAGCTAGCGGGAGGGATCGAGACCCAGTACTTC. Translation gives CASSLKLAGGIETQYF. The chain recombines TRBV11-3 with TRBJ2-5; 12 bases align to TRBD2. CDR1 and CDR2 (germline): SGHNT, YENEEA. This CDR3 comprises 16 residues. The trim removed 2 bases at V and 5 bases at J, leaving 6 bases unmatched. Combining the CDR3 with reference TRBV11-3 and TRBJ2-5 gives the whole variable domain EAGVVQSPRYKIIEKKQPVAFWCNPISGHNTLYWYLQNLGQGPELLIRYENEEAVDDSQLPKDRFSAERLKGVDSTLKIQPAELGDSAVYLCASSLKLAGGIETQYFGPGTRLLVL.

CDR3 DNA sequence: TGCGCCAGCAGCCAAGCGACCCGTGGAGGCCGGGTGGGTGTTTTGGACCAAGAGACCCAGTACTTC. Amino acids: CASSQATRGGRVGVLDQETQYF. The rearrangement joins TRBV4-1 to TRBJ2-5, with D perhaps matching TRBD2 (5 bases). This CDR3 contains 22 residues. Trimming pared 1 base from V and 0 bases from J, leaving 30 bases between. Germline-derived CDR1 and CDR2 are MGHRA and YSYEKL.

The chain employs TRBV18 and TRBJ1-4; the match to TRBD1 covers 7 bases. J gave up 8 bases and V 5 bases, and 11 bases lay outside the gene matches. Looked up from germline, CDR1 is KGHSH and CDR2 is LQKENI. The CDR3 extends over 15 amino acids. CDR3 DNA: TGTGCCAGCTCAGCTACAGGGGCCCAGGGCGAAAAACTGTTTTTT. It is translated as CASSATGAQGEKLFF.

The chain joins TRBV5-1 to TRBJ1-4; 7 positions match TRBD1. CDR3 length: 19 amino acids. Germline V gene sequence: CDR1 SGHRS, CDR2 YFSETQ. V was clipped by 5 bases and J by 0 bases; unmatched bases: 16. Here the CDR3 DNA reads TGCGCCAGCAGTCACAATCCGACAGGGACGGACGCAACTAATGAAAAACTGTTTTTT. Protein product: CASSHNPTGTDATNEKLFF.

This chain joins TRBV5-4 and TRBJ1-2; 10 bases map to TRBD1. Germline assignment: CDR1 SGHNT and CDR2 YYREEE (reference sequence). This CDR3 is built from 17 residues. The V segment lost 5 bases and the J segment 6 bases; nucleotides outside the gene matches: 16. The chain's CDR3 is CASSSKTGTGVVDGYTF. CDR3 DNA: TGTGCCAGCAGTTCTAAAACCGGGACAGGGGTGGTAGATGGCTACACCTTC. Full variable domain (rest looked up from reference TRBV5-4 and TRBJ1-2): ETGVTQSPTHLIKTRGQQVTLRCSSQSGHNTVSWYQQALGQGPQFIFQYYREEENGRGNFPPRFSGLQFPNYSSELNVNALELDDSALYLCASSSKTGTGVVDGYTFGSGTRLTVV.

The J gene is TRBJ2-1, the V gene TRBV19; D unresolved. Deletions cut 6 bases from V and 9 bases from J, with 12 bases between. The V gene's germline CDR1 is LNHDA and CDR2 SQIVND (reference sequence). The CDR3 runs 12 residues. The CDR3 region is CASSNTPTEQFF. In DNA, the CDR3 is TGTGCCAGTAGCAATACCCCTACTGAGCAGTTCTTC. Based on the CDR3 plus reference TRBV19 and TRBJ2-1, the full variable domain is DGGITQSPKYLFRKEGQNVTLSCEQNLNHDAMYWYRQDPGQGLRLIYYSQIVNDFQKGDIAEGYSVSREKKESFPLTVTSAQKNPTAFYLCASSNTPTEQFFGPGTRLTVL.

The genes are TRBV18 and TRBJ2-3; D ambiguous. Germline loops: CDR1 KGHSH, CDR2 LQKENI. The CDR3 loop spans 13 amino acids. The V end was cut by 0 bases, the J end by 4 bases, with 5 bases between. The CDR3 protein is CASSPPPSDTQYF. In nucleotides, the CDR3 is TGTGCCAGCTCACCACCCCCATCAGATACGCAGTATTTT.

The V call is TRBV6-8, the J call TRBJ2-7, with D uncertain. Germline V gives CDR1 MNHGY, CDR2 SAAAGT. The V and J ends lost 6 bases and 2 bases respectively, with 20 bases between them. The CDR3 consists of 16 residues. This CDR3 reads CASSPHLLGQTYEQYF. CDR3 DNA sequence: TGTGCCAGCAGCCCTCACCTGTTGGGCCAGACCTACGAGCAGTACTTC.

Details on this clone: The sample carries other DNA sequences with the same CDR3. The CDR3 protein is CASTPGSSYEQYF. CDR3 nucleotide sequence: TGTGCCAGCACCCCCGGGAGCTCCTACGAGCAGTACTTC. The V gene is TRBV28, the J gene TRBJ2-7; tentative D call: TRBD2 (6 bases). V lost 7 bases, J lost 0 bases, and 10 bases lay in between. CDR3 length: 13 amino acids. Germline CDR1 reads MDHEN; CDR2 reads SYDVKM.

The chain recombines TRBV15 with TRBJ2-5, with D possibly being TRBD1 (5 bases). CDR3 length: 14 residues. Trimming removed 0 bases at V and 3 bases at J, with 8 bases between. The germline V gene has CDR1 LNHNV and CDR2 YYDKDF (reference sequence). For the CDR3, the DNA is TGTGCCACCAGCAGAGATTTAGGGGAAGAGACCCAGTACTTC. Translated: CATSRDLGEETQYF. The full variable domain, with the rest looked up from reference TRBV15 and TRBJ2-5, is DAMVIQNPRYQVTQFGKPVTLSCSQTLNHNVMYWYQQKSSQAPKLLFHYYDKDFNNEADTPDNFQSRRPNTSFCFLDIRSPGLGDTAMYLCATSRDLGEETQYFGPGTRLLVL.

CDR3 nucleotides: TGTGCCAGCAGCCACGGGACCGTCACAGATACGCAGTATTTT. As protein: CASSHGTVTDTQYF. The chain employs TRBV14 and TRBJ2-3; D assignment may be TRBD1 or TRBD2 (5 bases each). Germline CDR1 reads SGHDN; CDR2 reads FVKESK. The CDR3 extends over 14 amino acids. V shed 3 bases and J shed 2 bases, with 9 bases lying between them.

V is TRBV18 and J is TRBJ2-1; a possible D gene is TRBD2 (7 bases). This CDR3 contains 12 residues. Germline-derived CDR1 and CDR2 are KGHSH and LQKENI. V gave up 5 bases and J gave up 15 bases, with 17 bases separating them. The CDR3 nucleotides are TGTGCCAGCTCAACGGGGGGACATGATGCGTTCTTC. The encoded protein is CASSTGGHDAFF.

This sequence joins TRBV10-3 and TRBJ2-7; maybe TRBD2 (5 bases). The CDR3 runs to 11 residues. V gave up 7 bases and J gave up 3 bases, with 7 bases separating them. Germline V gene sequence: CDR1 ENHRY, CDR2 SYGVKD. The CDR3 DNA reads TGTGCCATCACCGCGGGCTACGAGCAGTACTTC. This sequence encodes CAITAGYEQYF.

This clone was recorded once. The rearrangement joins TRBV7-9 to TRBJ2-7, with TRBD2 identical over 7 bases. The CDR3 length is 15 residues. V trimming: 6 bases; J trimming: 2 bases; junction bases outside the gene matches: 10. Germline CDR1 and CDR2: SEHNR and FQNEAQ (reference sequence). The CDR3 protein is CASSLTSSRPYEQYF. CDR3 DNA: TGTGCCAGCAGTCTGACTAGCTCCCGACCCTACGAGCAGTACTTC.

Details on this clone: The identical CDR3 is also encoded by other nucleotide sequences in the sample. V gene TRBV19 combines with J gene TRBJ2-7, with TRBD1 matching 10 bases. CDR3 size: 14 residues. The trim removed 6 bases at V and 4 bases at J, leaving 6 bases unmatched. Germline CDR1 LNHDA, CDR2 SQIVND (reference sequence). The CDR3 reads CASRGQGSSYEQYF. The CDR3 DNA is TGTGCCAGTAGGGGACAGGGGTCCTCGTACGAGCAGTACTTC.